The clone carrying this T cell receptor (beta chain) was recorded many times. Its cognate antigen is unknown. This entry belongs to a study of T cells in Graves' hyperthyroidism and ophthalmopathy. Study conclusions and caveats: Separating ophthalmopathy from stable hyperthyroidism was achieved by a 13 V-J model. It was a median roughly 6.5 months before onset that the model predicted ophthalmopathy. Most clonotypes expanded in the thyroid (above 0.001) were also present in blood.

Using RNA transcripts as the source, TCR beta CDR3 regions were amplified. The primer set for the first-round RT-PCR of the TCR CDR3 was HTBI. One entry per CDR3 protein, called by TCRdb with MiXCR from the multiplex PCR reads. Counted here are under 350,000 distinct CDR3 sequences, about an eighth occurring once; the ten biggest clones make up 30% to 35%. The CDR3 loop spans 15 amino acids. The V gene end was trimmed by 6 bases and the J gene end by 7 bases; junction bases not matched to a gene: 14. Germline CDR1 and CDR2: MDHEN and SYDVKM. The sequenced sample was blood. The TCR sequence derives from a woman aged 40 to 50 with Graves' ophthalmopathy. The chain carries TRBV28 and TRBJ2-7; 8 nucleotides agree with TRBD1. The CDR3: CASSPPDRDSEEQYF. Written as DNA, the CDR3 is TGTGCCAGCAGCCCTCCGGACAGGGATTCGGAAGAGCAGTACTTC.